This TCR beta chain derives from a study of cytomegalovirus exposure and HLA in healthy donors. The CDR3 has 16 residues. J was trimmed by 3 bases and V by 5 bases; bases with no gene match: 5. Germline CDR1 is PRHDT and CDR2 is FYEKMQ (reference sequence). 60 Vbeta and 13 Jbeta primers were used in PCR. Profiled with immunoSEQ multiplex PCR; TCRdb holds only in-frame clones, not every one. The table includes 150,000 to 180,000 clones, approximately 80% detected once. This clone was observed a few times. Source material: PBMCs. This receptor was identified in a young man in good health and CMV-seropositive. The chain links TRBV13 to TRBJ2-7; TRBD2 matches at 15 bases. The CDR3 DNA reads as TGTGCCAGCAGCCCACGGACTAGCGGGAGGGACTACGAGCAGTACTTC. Protein sequence: CASSPRTSGRDYEQYF.